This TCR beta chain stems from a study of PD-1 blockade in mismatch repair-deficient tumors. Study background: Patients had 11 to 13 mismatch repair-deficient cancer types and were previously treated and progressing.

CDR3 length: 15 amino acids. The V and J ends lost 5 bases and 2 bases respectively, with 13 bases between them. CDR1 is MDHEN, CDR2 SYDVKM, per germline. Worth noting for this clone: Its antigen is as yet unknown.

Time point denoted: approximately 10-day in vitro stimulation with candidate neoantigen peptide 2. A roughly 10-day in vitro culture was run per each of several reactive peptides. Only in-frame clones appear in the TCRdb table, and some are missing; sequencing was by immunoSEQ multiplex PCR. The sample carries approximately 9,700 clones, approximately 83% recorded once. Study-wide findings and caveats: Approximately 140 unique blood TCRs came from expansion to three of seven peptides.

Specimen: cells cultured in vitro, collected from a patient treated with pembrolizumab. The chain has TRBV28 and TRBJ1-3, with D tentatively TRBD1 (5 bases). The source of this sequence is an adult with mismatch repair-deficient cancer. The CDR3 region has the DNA TGTGCCAGCAGTCGGACATTAGAGCCTGGAAACACCATATATTTT. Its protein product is CASSRTLEPGNTIYF.